Sequencing of this T cell receptor beta chain was carried out in a study of lymphopenia after photon versus proton radiotherapy (dated by TCRdb to between 2017 and 2020). With respect to the entire study: The study compared the immunological effects of photon versus proton radiation therapy in patients with gastrointestinal tumors who developed high-grade lymphopenia. The cohort comprised roughly 20 patients with gastrointestinal tumors who received either photon or proton therapy and then developed lymphopenia. The goal of the study was to characterize the differences between the two radiation modalities in how they affect the immune system. Results and caveats for the whole study, not just this receptor: The survival association was assessed only in patients who died, and better survival with proton therapy was presented by the authors as a possibility rather than a demonstrated result. After the lymphocyte count nadir, photon-treated repertoires showed oligoclonal expansion, especially of CD8+ Temra cells, which drove the drop in diversity. Proton-treated patients stayed relatively stable during treatment, while photon-treated patients lost naive T cells and TCR diversity and gained effector/memory populations. Among patients across the cohort who died, overall survival time showed an inverse correlation with a larger post-nadir drop in TCR diversity.

For this clone: Its antigen is still unknown. Base qualities are not provided; no much larger clone lies one nucleotide away.

CDR3 length: 17 amino acids, cysteine to phenylalanine. Solely the CDR3 DNA is kept, with 51 bases framed from the first base. V and J are trimmed by 5 bases and 2 bases, and the gene matches miss 6 bases of the junction. According to the germline V gene (reference sequence), CDR1 reads LNHDA and CDR2 reads SQIVND. Libraries were constructed by the immunoSEQ multiplex PCR assay. Deep sequencing of rearranged TCR beta loci, alongside multiparametric flow cytometry, was used to profile T cell repertoires. The immuneACCESS repertoire file appears here via TCRdb, limited to in-frame rearrangements. These files lack a portion of the clones; in checked studies, under half of the deficit traces to unresolved V genes, and the cause of the others is not known. The sample table lists around 16,000 clones, around nine tenths of them with a count of one. The top ten constitute 50% to 70% of the sample.

The receptor chain draws on TRBV19 and TRBJ2-3, and 14 junctional nucleotides match TRBD2. The receptor's source is an older woman with cholangiocarcinoma. Some clones in this sample may be carry-over from other donors' samples. The sample consisted of peripheral blood, taken from a patient treated with proton-based radiotherapy. The CDR3 protein: CASSSGLAGGYTDTQYF. The DNA is as follows: TGTGCCAGTAGTTCCGGACTAGCGGGGGGTTACACAGATACGCAGTATTTT.